This is a list of T cell receptor beta chains from one sample in a study of cytomegalovirus exposure and HLA in healthy donors. Assay used: immunoSEQ multiplex PCR; TCRdb lists only in-frame clones, some missing. The sample lists about 140,000 clones; 70% to 80% were seen once. The sequencing sample was made of PBMCs. Source of these receptors: a woman aged 40 to 50 in good health and CMV-seronegative. Both conserved end residues are part of each CDR3. Each record gives: D gene, V gene, clone size, J gene, CDR3 protein, CDR3 DNA. The D gene is left open where the match is weak. Clone size is stated in some rows and not others, as once, few, many or a class when expanded.

.,TRBV7-2,.,TRBJ1-2,CASSLVGAGGYTF,TGTGCCAGCAGCTTAGTGGGGGCGGGTGGCTACACCTTC
TRBD1,TRBV2,.,TRBJ2-5,CASSGTGAYQETQYF,TGTGCCAGCAGTGGGACAGGGGCATACCAAGAGACCCAGTACTTC
.,TRBV5-1,.,TRBJ1-1,CASSLETASNTEAFF,TGCGCCAGCAGCTTGGAGACAGCTTCGAACACTGAAGCTTTCTTT
TRBD1,TRBV11-3,once,TRBJ2-1,CASSPGTGVYNEQFF,TGTGCCAGCAGCCCCGGGACAGGGGTTTACAATGAGCAGTTCTTC
.,TRBV9,.,TRBJ2-5,CASSPWTKPKETQYF,TGTGCCAGCAGCCCGTGGACTAAACCAAAAGAGACCCAGTACTTC
.,TRBV7-2,.,TRBJ1-5,CASSLVGGKSNQPQHF,TGTGCCAGCAGCTTAGTTGGAGGGAAGAGCAATCAGCCCCAGCATTTT
TRBD2,TRBV28,.,TRBJ2-7,CASSSPLTSGENYEQYF,TGTGCCAGCAGTTCCCCTCTCACTAGCGGTGAGAACTACGAGCAGTACTTC
.,TRBV4-2,few,TRBJ1-2,CASSQEKVAGLGYTF,TGTGCCAGCAGCCAAGAAAAGGTGGCAGGGCTTGGCTACACCTTC
.,TRBV12-2,.,TRBJ2-5,CASRSGGAGETQYF,TGTGCAAGTCGCTCCGGGGGGGCTGGAGAGACCCAGTACTTC
.,TRBV18,.,TRBJ1-2,CASSPQLQEIRGYTF,TGTGCCAGCTCACCGCAATTACAGGAAATTCGTGGCTACACCTTC
TRBD1,TRBV4-1,.,TRBJ1-1,CASSPTGGRGTEAFF,TGCGCCAGCAGCCCGACAGGGGGCCGGGGCACTGAAGCTTTCTTT
.,TRBV27,.,TRBJ2-4,CASSRPGSVKNSQYF,TGTGCCAGCAGCCGTCCGGGGTCGGTCAAAAACAGTCAGTACTTC
.,TRBV6-5,.,TRBJ2-2,CASSRFTGELFF,TGTGCCAGCAGCAGATTCACCGGGGAGCTGTTTTTT
TRBD1,TRBV7-9,.,TRBJ1-2,CASSGQGNYGYTF,TGTGCCAGCAGCGGACAGGGAAACTATGGCTACACCTTC
TRBD1,TRBV11-3,.,TRBJ2-7,CASSSGQNYEQYF,TGTGCCAGCAGCTCGGGACAGAATTACGAGCAGTACTTC
TRBD1,TRBV4-3,.,TRBJ2-6,CASSLQTGGVSGANVLTF,TGCGCCAGCAGCCTGCAGACAGGGGGGGTCTCTGGGGCCAACGTCCTGACTTTC
.,TRBV7-2,.,TRBJ1-5,CASSLEGGANNQPQHF,TGTGCCAGCAGCTTAGAGGGGGGGGCGAACAATCAGCCCCAGCATTTT
TRBD1,TRBV10-3,.,TRBJ1-1,CAISVSAGGTTEAFF,TGTGCCATCAGTGTTTCGGCAGGGGGCACCACTGAAGCTTTCTTT
.,TRBV19,.,TRBJ2-2,CASSMFGVGGPSNTGELFF,TGTGCCAGTAGTATGTTTGGCGTCGGGGGACCTTCGAACACCGGGGAGCTGTTTTTT
TRBD2,TRBV11-2,few,TRBJ2-3,CASSLLAGADTQYF,TGTGCCAGCAGCTTACTAGCGGGAGCAGATACGCAGTATTTT
TRBD1,TRBV5-1,.,TRBJ1-3,CASSRDRGANTIYF,TGCGCCAGCAGCAGGGACAGGGGAGCAAACACCATATATTTT
.,TRBV15,.,TRBJ2-5,CATSRDLQVQETQYF,TGTGCCACCAGCAGAGATTTACAGGTCCAAGAGACCCAGTACTTC
.,TRBV6-7,.,TRBJ1-5,CASSLGGGTVLLQPQHF,TGTGCCAGCAGCCTCGGGGGAGGGACGGTCCTTCTCCAGCCCCAGCATTTT
.,TRBV18,.,TRBJ1-1,CASSPDLVLNTEAFF,TGTGCCAGCTCCCCCGACCTAGTCTTGAACACTGAAGCTTTCTTT
.,TRBV18,few,TRBJ1-5,CASSPAGNNQPQHF,TGTGCCAGCTCCCCCGCGGGGAACAATCAGCCCCAGCATTTT
.,TRBV28,.,TRBJ1-2,CASFDRLNYGYTF,TGTGCCAGTTTCGACAGGCTTAACTATGGCTACACCTTC
TRBD1,TRBV7-2,.,TRBJ1-1,CASSVTGGWTEAFF,TGTGCCAGCAGCGTGACAGGGGGATGGACTGAAGCTTTCTTT
TRBD1,TRBV28,.,TRBJ2-7,CASSFLDRGDEQYF,TGTGCCAGCAGTTTTCTGGACAGGGGCGACGAGCAGTACTTC